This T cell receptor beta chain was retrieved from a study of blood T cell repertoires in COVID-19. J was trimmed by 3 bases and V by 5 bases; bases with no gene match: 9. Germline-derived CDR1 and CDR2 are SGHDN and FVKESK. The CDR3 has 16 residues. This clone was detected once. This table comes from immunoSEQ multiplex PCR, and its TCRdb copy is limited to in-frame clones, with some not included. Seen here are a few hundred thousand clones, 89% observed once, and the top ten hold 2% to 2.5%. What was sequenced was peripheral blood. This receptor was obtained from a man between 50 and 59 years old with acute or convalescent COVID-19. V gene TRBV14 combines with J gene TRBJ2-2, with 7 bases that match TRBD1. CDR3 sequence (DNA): TGTGCCAGCAGCAGATCCCGGGACAGATACACCGGGGAGCTGTTTTTT. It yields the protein CASSRSRDRYTGELFF. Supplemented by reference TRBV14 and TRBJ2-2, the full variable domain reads EAGVTQFPSHSVIEKGQTVTLRCDPISGHDNLYWYRRVMGKEIKFLLHFVKESKQDESGMPNNRFLAERTGGTYSTLKVQPAELEDSGVYFCASSRSRDRYTGELFFGEGSRLTVL.